This is a list of T cell receptor beta chains from one sample in a study of T cells in Graves' hyperthyroidism and ophthalmopathy. Via MiXCR, TCRdb re-called the multiplex PCR reads, giving one row per CDR3 protein. The table has more than 450,000 distinct CDR3 sequences, around 15% seen once; the top ten hold approximately 15%. The sample comprised blood. These receptors all stem from a woman aged 40 to 49 with Graves' hyperthyroidism. The CDR3 runs from the conserved cysteine through the conserved F or W. Each record gives: clone size, J gene, D gene, V gene, CDR3 DNA, CDR3 protein. A D gene is named only where the DNA matches it firmly. Some rows have no size entry. The others give once, few or many, or a class for an expanded clone.

clone_size: few
j_call: TRBJ2-1
d_call: TRBD2
v_call: TRBV27
cdr3_nt: TGTGCCAGCAGTTTCCCTGGACTAGCGGGCAACTACAATGAGCAGTTCTTC
cdr3_aa: CASSFPGLAGNYNEQFF

clone_size: -
j_call: TRBJ2-2
d_call: -
v_call: TRBV9
cdr3_nt: TGTGCCAGCAGCGGAGACACGAACACCGGGGAGCTGTTTTTT
cdr3_aa: CASSGDTNTGELFF

clone_size: -
j_call: TRBJ2-7
d_call: TRBD2
v_call: TRBV20-1
cdr3_nt: TGCAGTGCCTCGACTAGCGGGAGCGCGCCGTACTACGAGCAGTACTTC
cdr3_aa: CSASTSGSAPYYEQYF

clone_size: -
j_call: TRBJ2-5
d_call: -
v_call: TRBV5-1
cdr3_nt: TGCGCCAGCAGCTTGGCCATAGGGGGGGTCCAAGAGACCCAGTACTTC
cdr3_aa: CASSLAIGGVQETQYF

clone_size: many
j_call: TRBJ2-1
d_call: TRBD2
v_call: TRBV20-1
cdr3_nt: TGCAGTGCTAGAGAAGGCGGGGGGTACAATGAGCAGTTCTTC
cdr3_aa: CSAREGGGYNEQFF

clone_size: -
j_call: TRBJ1-2
d_call: -
v_call: TRBV19
cdr3_nt: TGTGCCAGTAGCCCAAGTGTATATGGGGATGGCTACACCTTC
cdr3_aa: CASSPSVYGDGYTF

clone_size: -
j_call: TRBJ2-1
d_call: -
v_call: TRBV19
cdr3_nt: TGTGCCAGTAGCATACTAACCCGGGATGAGCAGTTCTTC
cdr3_aa: CASSILTRDEQFF

clone_size: many
j_call: TRBJ1-1
d_call: -
v_call: TRBV11-1
cdr3_nt: TGTGCCAGCAGCTTAGCGATTGGGGGACGCACTGAAGCTTTCTTT
cdr3_aa: CASSLAIGGRTEAFF

clone_size: few
j_call: TRBJ1-5
d_call: TRBD1
v_call: TRBV19
cdr3_nt: TGTGCCAGTAGTTCACAGGGGGCACAGCCCCAGCATTTT
cdr3_aa: CASSSQGAQPQHF

clone_size: -
j_call: TRBJ2-4
d_call: TRBD1
v_call: TRBV7-9
cdr3_nt: TGTGCCAGCAGCGATTACAGGGGTGGGGACATTCAGTACTTC
cdr3_aa: CASSDYRGGDIQYF

clone_size: few
j_call: TRBJ1-1
d_call: -
v_call: TRBV2
cdr3_nt: TGTGCCAGCAGTACAACTCCGGGACAACTGAACGCTGAAGCTTTCTTT
cdr3_aa: CASSTTPGQLNAEAFF

clone_size: many
j_call: TRBJ2-1
d_call: TRBD2
v_call: TRBV7-2
cdr3_nt: TGTGCCAGCAGCCCCGGGACTAGCGGGAGTATTGTGCAGTTCTTC
cdr3_aa: CASSPGTSGSIVQFF

clone_size: many
j_call: TRBJ2-3
d_call: -
v_call: TRBV24-1
cdr3_nt: TGTGCCACCAGTGATTTGACTAGCTCAGGCACAGATACGCAGTATTTT
cdr3_aa: CATSDLTSSGTDTQYF

clone_size: -
j_call: TRBJ2-5
d_call: -
v_call: TRBV5-1
cdr3_nt: TGCGCCAGCAGCTTGACTGCTGACGAGACCCAGTACTTC
cdr3_aa: CASSLTADETQYF

clone_size: many
j_call: TRBJ1-1
d_call: -
v_call: TRBV12-3/TRBV12-4
cdr3_nt: TGTGCCAGCAGTTACGTGAACACTGAAGCTTTCTTT
cdr3_aa: CASSYVNTEAFF

clone_size: -
j_call: TRBJ1-2
d_call: -
v_call: TRBV11-2
cdr3_nt: TGTGCCAGCAGTGAGGCAGGGTTTGGCTACACCTTC
cdr3_aa: CASSEAGFGYTF

clone_size: many
j_call: TRBJ2-5
d_call: -
v_call: TRBV18
cdr3_nt: TGTGCCAGCTCACCAAACAGGGTCAACCAAGAGACCCAGTACTTC
cdr3_aa: CASSPNRVNQETQYF

clone_size: -
j_call: TRBJ1-4
d_call: -
v_call: TRBV6-6
cdr3_nt: TGTGCCAGCAGTTACTCCGGGGGGGTAGGGGAAAAACTGTTTTTT
cdr3_aa: CASSYSGGVGEKLFF

clone_size: many
j_call: TRBJ2-7
d_call: -
v_call: TRBV6-1
cdr3_nt: TGTGCCAGCAGTTCAGTCCAGGGTCGGGCCTACGAGCAGTACTTC
cdr3_aa: CASSSVQGRAYEQYF

clone_size: many
j_call: TRBJ2-1
d_call: -
v_call: TRBV28
cdr3_nt: TGTGCCAGCAGTTCCCAGGGGGGAAATAATGAGCAGTTCTTC
cdr3_aa: CASSSQGGNNEQFF

clone_size: -
j_call: TRBJ2-3
d_call: TRBD2
v_call: TRBV19
cdr3_nt: TGTGCCAGTAGTCTCCTCCCCGTACTAGCGGGGGACACAGATACGCAGTATTTT
cdr3_aa: CASSLLPVLAGDTDTQYF

clone_size: -
j_call: TRBJ2-4
d_call: TRBD2
v_call: TRBV3-1
cdr3_nt: TGTGCCAGCAGCAAAGGGACTAGCGGAGCCAAAAACATTCAGTACTTC
cdr3_aa: CASSKGTSGAKNIQYF

clone_size: many
j_call: TRBJ2-2
d_call: TRBD1
v_call: TRBV11-1
cdr3_nt: TGTGCCAGCAGCCAGACAGGGAAGGGCACCGGGGAGCTGTTTTTT
cdr3_aa: CASSQTGKGTGELFF

clone_size: many
j_call: TRBJ1-5
d_call: -
v_call: TRBV6-1
cdr3_nt: TGTGCCAGCAGTGAAGGGCCGAGCAATCAGCCCCAGCATTTT
cdr3_aa: CASSEGPSNQPQHF

clone_size: few
j_call: TRBJ2-7
d_call: -
v_call: TRBV19
cdr3_nt: TGTGCCAGTAGTATAGACGGGGGCTACGACGAGCAGTACTTC
cdr3_aa: CASSIDGGYDEQYF

clone_size: many
j_call: TRBJ2-7
d_call: TRBD2
v_call: TRBV20-1
cdr3_nt: TGCAGTGCTTATTCTAGCGGGCGATCCTACGAGCAGTACTTC
cdr3_aa: CSAYSSGRSYEQYF

clone_size: few
j_call: TRBJ2-2
d_call: TRBD2
v_call: TRBV3-1
cdr3_nt: TGTGCCAGCAGCCACCGAGCGGGGTACACCGGGGAGCTGTTTTTT
cdr3_aa: CASSHRAGYTGELFF

clone_size: -
j_call: TRBJ1-3
d_call: -
v_call: TRBV29-1
cdr3_nt: TGCAGCGTTGTGGAAGGGACTAGCTCTGGAAACACCATATATTTT
cdr3_aa: CSVVEGTSSGNTIYF

clone_size: many
j_call: TRBJ1-2
d_call: TRBD1
v_call: TRBV20-1
cdr3_nt: TGCAGTGCCAGACCGACAGGGTATGGCTACACCTTC
cdr3_aa: CSARPTGYGYTF

clone_size: -
j_call: TRBJ2-7
d_call: -
v_call: TRBV4-1
cdr3_nt: TGCGCCAGCAGCCAAGAGTTAAGGAAATATCCCTACGAGCAGTACTTC
cdr3_aa: CASSQELRKYPYEQYF

clone_size: many
j_call: TRBJ2-3
d_call: -
v_call: TRBV6-8
cdr3_nt: TGTGCCAGCAGGAGCCGACTCAGCACAGATACGCAGTATTTT
cdr3_aa: CASRSRLSTDTQYF

clone_size: few
j_call: TRBJ2-3
d_call: TRBD2
v_call: TRBV4-1
cdr3_nt: TGCGCCAGCAGCCAAGATCCGCGTTTCTTAGCGGGAGATCAGGCAGATACGCAGTATTTT
cdr3_aa: CASSQDPRFLAGDQADTQYF

clone_size: many
j_call: TRBJ2-5
d_call: TRBD1
v_call: TRBV20-1
cdr3_nt: TGCAGTGCTAGAGCCGGGACAGGGGACGAGACCCAGTACTTC
cdr3_aa: CSARAGTGDETQYF

clone_size: many
j_call: TRBJ1-5
d_call: TRBD1
v_call: TRBV2
cdr3_nt: TGTGCCAGCAGTGGGGACAGCAGCAATCAGCCCCAGCATTTT
cdr3_aa: CASSGDSSNQPQHF

clone_size: -
j_call: TRBJ2-2
d_call: -
v_call: TRBV7-6
cdr3_nt: TGTGCCAGCAGCTTAAACGAGGGAGCCGCCGGGGAGCTGTTTTTT
cdr3_aa: CASSLNEGAAGELFF

clone_size: few
j_call: TRBJ2-5
d_call: -
v_call: TRBV10-3
cdr3_nt: TGTGCCATCAGTGAGCGAGGGACCCAAGAGACCCAGTACTTC
cdr3_aa: CAISERGTQETQYF

clone_size: -
j_call: TRBJ2-7
d_call: TRBD2
v_call: TRBV2
cdr3_nt: TGTGCCACCAAATCGACTAGCGGTTCCCCGGACGAGCAGTACTTC
cdr3_aa: CATKSTSGSPDEQYF

clone_size: many
j_call: TRBJ2-5
d_call: -
v_call: TRBV6-1
cdr3_nt: TGTGCCAGCAGTGGAATGAGGGGCCAAGAGACCCAGTACTTC
cdr3_aa: CASSGMRGQETQYF

clone_size: many
j_call: TRBJ2-5
d_call: TRBD2
v_call: TRBV20-1
cdr3_nt: TGCAGTGCTAGAGACTCAGCGGGAGGTGCTGAGACCCAGTACTTC
cdr3_aa: CSARDSAGGAETQYF

clone_size: -
j_call: TRBJ2-7
d_call: TRBD2
v_call: TRBV30
cdr3_nt: TGTGCCTGGAGTGTAACTAGCGGGAGCTACGAGCAGTACTTC
cdr3_aa: CAWSVTSGSYEQYF

clone_size: many
j_call: TRBJ1-5
d_call: -
v_call: TRBV20-1
cdr3_nt: TGCAGTGCTAGTCCCCTGGGGGGCAATCAGCCCCAGCATTTT
cdr3_aa: CSASPLGGNQPQHF

clone_size: -
j_call: TRBJ2-7
d_call: TRBD2
v_call: TRBV4-1
cdr3_nt: TGCGCCAGCAGCCAAGCCTATGGACTAGCGGAGACTGCCTACGAGCAGTACTTC
cdr3_aa: CASSQAYGLAETAYEQYF

clone_size: many
j_call: TRBJ2-2
d_call: -
v_call: TRBV6-1
cdr3_nt: TGTGCCAGCAGTGACCCGGAGAGGGGTAGAGCGAACACCGGGGAGCTGTTTTTT
cdr3_aa: CASSDPERGRANTGELFF

clone_size: many
j_call: TRBJ2-7
d_call: -
v_call: TRBV11-2
cdr3_nt: TGTGCCAGCAGCTTAGGTCACGAGCAGTACTTC
cdr3_aa: CASSLGHEQYF

clone_size: few
j_call: TRBJ2-3
d_call: TRBD2
v_call: TRBV9
cdr3_nt: TGTGCCAGCAGCGGGGGGGGACTAGCGGGAGTGGATACGCAGTATTTT
cdr3_aa: CASSGGGLAGVDTQYF

clone_size: many
j_call: TRBJ1-1
d_call: -
v_call: TRBV20-1
cdr3_nt: TGCAGTGCGCTCGATTCGGGGGGGGTGGTAGCTTTCTTT
cdr3_aa: CSALDSGGVVAFF

clone_size: -
j_call: TRBJ1-2
d_call: TRBD1
v_call: TRBV19
cdr3_nt: TGTGCCAGTAGTATCCGGACAGGGGACTATGGCTACACCTTC
cdr3_aa: CASSIRTGDYGYTF

clone_size: -
j_call: TRBJ1-2
d_call: -
v_call: TRBV20-1
cdr3_nt: TGCAGTGCTAGAGTGGGGGGCAGGGATGGCTGCACCTTC
cdr3_aa: CSARVGGRDGCTF

clone_size: few
j_call: TRBJ1-6
d_call: -
v_call: TRBV12-3/TRBV12-4
cdr3_nt: TGTGCCAGCAGTTTGGGGCGAGCGACATATTCACCCCTCCACTTT
cdr3_aa: CASSLGRATYSPLHF

clone_size: -
j_call: TRBJ1-1
d_call: -
v_call: TRBV20-1
cdr3_nt: TGCAGTGCTAGAGCAGTGGTAGGTAGTGTGCCTGAAGCTTTCTTT
cdr3_aa: CSARAVVGSVPEAFF

clone_size: many
j_call: TRBJ1-2
d_call: -
v_call: TRBV12-3/TRBV12-4
cdr3_nt: TGTGCCAGCAGTTTCCGGATGGCCGGCTACACCTTC
cdr3_aa: CASSFRMAGYTF

clone_size: -
j_call: TRBJ2-2
d_call: -
v_call: TRBV9
cdr3_nt: TGTGCCAGCAGCGTAGTTGGGAGTGGTTACACCGGGGAGCTGTTTTTT
cdr3_aa: CASSVVGSGYTGELFF

clone_size: many
j_call: TRBJ2-5
d_call: -
v_call: TRBV20-1
cdr3_nt: TGCAGTGCTAGAGGAGCCGACCGGGAGACCCAGTACTTC
cdr3_aa: CSARGADRETQYF

clone_size: -
j_call: TRBJ1-2
d_call: TRBD1
v_call: TRBV28
cdr3_nt: TGTGCCAGCAGCTCGTTACCGGGACAGGGGGCTTCGGGGGGCTACACCTTC
cdr3_aa: CASSSLPGQGASGGYTF